These 13 T cell receptor beta chains originate from one sample sequenced in a study of cytomegalovirus exposure and HLA in healthy donors. PCR used 60 Vbeta primers and 13 Jbeta primers. Profiled with immunoSEQ multiplex PCR; TCRdb holds only in-frame clones, not every one. This table holds approximately 150,000 clones, 75% to 85% found once. The source material was PBMCs. All receptors derive from a human donor in good health.

This clone has a single count. The rearrangement joins TRBV20-1 to TRBJ1-2, with 7 bases that match TRBD1. Germline values: CDR1 DFQATT, CDR2 SNEGSKA (reference sequence). There are 11 residues in the CDR3. For the CDR3, the DNA is TGCAGAAACAGGGGCAAGGATGGCTACACCTTC. Amino acid sequence: CRNRGKDGYTF.

In this sample, this clone turned up once. V is TRBV15 and J is TRBJ1-5, with a possible D match to TRBD1 (5 bases). The CDR3 consists of 14 residues. The V end lost 4 bases, the J end lost 3 bases, and 10 bases lay between the germline ends. Germline lookup yields CDR1 LNHNV and CDR2 YYDKDF (reference sequence). The CDR3 DNA reads TGTGCCACCAGCATAGCCAGGGACAATCAGCCCCAGCATTTT. As protein: CATSIARDNQPQHF.

The chain recombines TRBV9 with TRBJ1-6, with D hard to call. The germline CDR1 and CDR2 sequences are SGDLS and YYNGEE. The CDR3 sequence is 14 residues long. Trimming left V 0 bases short and J 7 bases short, with 8 bases between. This CDR3 reads CASSVDQENSPLHF. As DNA, the CDR3 is TGTGCCAGCAGCGTAGATCAAGAGAATTCACCCCTCCACTTT.

The V gene is TRBV5-1, the J gene TRBJ1-2, with D unclear. The germline V gene encodes CDR1 SGHRS and CDR2 YFSETQ. The CDR3 loop spans 14 amino acids. V was cut by 1 base and J by 4 bases, with 11 bases left in between. The CDR3 reads CASSLNEGAYGYTF. CDR3 bases: TGCGCCAGCAGCTTGAACGAGGGAGCCTATGGCTACACCTTC.

The chain combines TRBV5-4 with TRBJ2-7; the match to TRBD1 covers 11 bases. V dropped 2 bases and J dropped 7; count of bases not matched to a gene: 8. Germline V gene data show CDR1 as SGHNT and CDR2 as YYREEE (reference sequence). The CDR3 consists of 15 residues. This chain's CDR3 is CASSLTGTGGLEQYF. DNA of the CDR3: TGTGCCAGCAGCTTAACAGGGACAGGGGGGTTAGAGCAGTACTTC. The full variable domain, its missing parts supplied by reference TRBV5-4 and TRBJ2-7, is ETGVTQSPTHLIKTRGQQVTLRCSSQSGHNTVSWYQQALGQGPQFIFQYYREEENGRGNFPPRFSGLQFPNYSSELNVNALELDDSALYLCASSLTGTGGLEQYFGPGTRLTVT.

This sequence joins TRBV5-1 and TRBJ2-1; D possibly corresponds to TRBD2 (5 bases). The V and J ends lost 2 bases and 2 bases respectively, with 11 bases between them. Germline CDR1 reads SGHRS; CDR2 reads YFSETQ. This CDR3 is built from 15 residues. Here the CDR3 DNA reads TGCGCCAGCAGCTTCGAAGCGGAGACCTACAATGAGCAGTTCTTC. Translated: CASSFEAETYNEQFF.

DNA of the CDR3: TGTGCCAGCAGCTTAACTACCCCGGGGGATACGCAGTATTTT. Its protein product is CASSLTTPGDTQYF. The gene calls are TRBV7-3 and TRBJ2-3; possible D gene TRBD2, 5 bases. CDR1 is SGHTA and CDR2 is FQGTGA in the germline V gene. The CDR3 has 14 amino acids. The V end was cut by 0 bases, the J end by 6 bases, with 10 bases between.

The chain has TRBV6-1 and TRBJ2-3; D perhaps matches TRBD2 (7 bases). The CDR3 totals 18 residues. CDR1 and CDR2 (germline): MNHNS, SASEGT. V shed 1 base and J shed 0 bases, with 17 bases lying between them. CDR3 amino acids: CASSEGGRRGASTDTQYF. The CDR3 DNA follows: TGTGCCAGCAGTGAAGGCGGGCGACGGGGGGCTAGCACAGATACGCAGTATTTT.

J is TRBJ2-3 and V is TRBV19; D perhaps matches TRBD2 (6 bases). Germline V gene lookup returns CDR1 LNHDA and CDR2 SQIVND (reference sequence). The V end was cut by 10 bases, the J end by 6 bases, with 23 bases between. CDR3 size: 15 residues. CDR3 in amino acids: CATLESGVPSDTQYF. The CDR3 nucleotides are TGTGCCACCCTGGAATCGGGGGTCCCCTCCGATACGCAGTATTTT.

The rearrangement uses TRBV7-9 and TRBJ2-7; D unresolved. The CDR3 covers 14 residues. V lost 6 bases and J 7 bases, leaving 19 bases between the germline ends. The germline CDR1 and CDR2 sequences are SEHNR and FQNEAQ (reference sequence). CDR3 coding DNA: TGTGCCAGCAGAATCGTCCATTCCGAGGAGGAGCAGTACTTC. Protein sequence: CASRIVHSEEEQYF. The full variable domain, rest sourced from reference TRBV7-9 and TRBJ2-7, is DTGVSQNPRHKITKRGQNVTFRCDPISEHNRLYWYRQTLGQGPEFLTYFQNEAQLEKSRLLSDRFSAERPKGSFSTLEIQRTEQGDSAMYLCASRIVHSEEEQYFGPGTRLTVT.

The chain recombines TRBV5-1 with TRBJ1-2, with D unresolved. Germline CDR1 reads SGHRS; CDR2 reads YFSETQ. Trimming took 2 bases from V and 8 from J, leaving 19 bases between them. This CDR3 has 15 amino acids. The CDR3 is CASSFALGSGTGYTF. The CDR3 nucleotides are TGCGCCAGCAGCTTTGCTTTGGGCAGCGGAACCGGCTACACCTTC.

J is TRBJ1-2 and V is TRBV5-4; 10 bases align to TRBD1. V shed 0 bases and J 7 bases; nucleotides not matched to a gene: 9. There are 16 residues in the CDR3. The germline gives CDR1 SGHNT, CDR2 YYREEE (reference sequence). CDR3 in DNA: TGTGCCAGCAGCTTGGGACAGGGGGCTTCTATCAGTGGCTACACCTTC. As protein: CASSLGQGASISGYTF. The full variable domain, rest sourced from reference TRBV5-4 and TRBJ1-2, is ETGVTQSPTHLIKTRGQQVTLRCSSQSGHNTVSWYQQALGQGPQFIFQYYREEENGRGNFPPRFSGLQFPNYSSELNVNALELDDSALYLCASSLGQGASISGYTFGSGTRLTVV.

The chain joins TRBV9 to TRBJ2-7, with D possibly matching TRBD2 (6 bases). V lost 0 bases, J lost 3 bases, and 19 bases lay in between. The CDR3 totals 17 residues. Germline loops: CDR1 SGDLS, CDR2 YYNGEE. CDR3 amino acids: CASSVAGGAGSIYEQYF. In DNA form, the CDR3 reads TGTGCCAGCAGCGTAGCCGGTGGGGCGGGAAGTATCTACGAGCAGTACTTC.